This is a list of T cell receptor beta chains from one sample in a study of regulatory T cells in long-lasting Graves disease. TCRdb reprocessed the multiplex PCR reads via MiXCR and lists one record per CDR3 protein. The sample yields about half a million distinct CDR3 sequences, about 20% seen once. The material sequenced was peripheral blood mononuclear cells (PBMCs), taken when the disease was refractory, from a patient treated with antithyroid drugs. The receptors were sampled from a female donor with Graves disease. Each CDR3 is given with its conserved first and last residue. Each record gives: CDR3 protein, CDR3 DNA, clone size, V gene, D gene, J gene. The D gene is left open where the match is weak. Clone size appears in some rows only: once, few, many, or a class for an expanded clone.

CDR3aa: CASSRTGVNQPQHF
CDR3nt: TGTGCCAGCAGCCGAACAGGGGTGAATCAGCCCCAGCATTTT
abundance: few
v_gene: TRBV7-8
d_gene: TRBD1
j_gene: TRBJ1-5

CDR3aa: CASSLRLGTAGELFF
CDR3nt: TGTGCCAGCAGCTTAAGGCTGGGGACCGCCGGGGAGCTGTTTTTT
abundance: few
v_gene: TRBV11-3
d_gene: .
j_gene: TRBJ2-2

CDR3aa: CSVADTLSEKLFF
CDR3nt: TGCAGCGTTGCGGACACCCTCTCTGAAAAACTGTTTTTT
abundance: .
v_gene: TRBV29-1
d_gene: .
j_gene: TRBJ1-4

CDR3aa: CASSTTLGRTEAFF
CDR3nt: TGTGCCAGTAGTACCACACTAGGTAGGACTGAAGCTTTCTTT
abundance: .
v_gene: TRBV19
d_gene: .
j_gene: TRBJ1-1

CDR3aa: CASSPVLAANTGELFF
CDR3nt: TGTGCCAGCTCACCAGTCCTGGCCGCGAACACCGGGGAGCTGTTTTTT
abundance: .
v_gene: TRBV18
d_gene: .
j_gene: TRBJ2-2

CDR3aa: CASSSRSLGMNTEAFF
CDR3nt: TGTGCCAGCAGTTCCCGGTCCCTGGGCATGAACACTGAAGCTTTCTTT
abundance: many
v_gene: TRBV6-5
d_gene: .
j_gene: TRBJ1-1

CDR3aa: CSVRSHFGTDTQYF
CDR3nt: TGCAGTGTCCGGTCCCACTTCGGCACAGATACGCAGTATTTT
abundance: few
v_gene: TRBV20-1
d_gene: .
j_gene: TRBJ2-3

CDR3aa: CASSWTVTFYGYTF
CDR3nt: TGTGCCAGCAGCTGGACAGTCACCTTCTATGGCTACACCTTC
abundance: many
v_gene: TRBV12-3/TRBV12-4
d_gene: .
j_gene: TRBJ1-2

CDR3aa: CSARPTGTSFGRQYF
CDR3nt: TGCAGTGCTAGACCAACCGGGACTAGCTTTGGGCGGCAGTACTTC
abundance: .
v_gene: TRBV20-1
d_gene: TRBD2
j_gene: TRBJ2-7

CDR3aa: CASSGDRGTLPYYGYTF
CDR3nt: TGTGCCAGCAGTGGGGACAGGGGTACTCTCCCTTACTATGGCTACACCTTC
abundance: many
v_gene: TRBV12-3/TRBV12-4
d_gene: TRBD1
j_gene: TRBJ1-2

CDR3aa: CASSLGLSGSGQETQYF
CDR3nt: TGTGCCAGCAGCTTAGGACTATCCGGGAGTGGGCAAGAGACCCAGTACTTC
abundance: many
v_gene: TRBV11-2
d_gene: .
j_gene: TRBJ2-5

CDR3aa: CASSLRQGDNQPQHF
CDR3nt: TGTGCCAGCAGTTTACGACAGGGGGACAATCAGCCCCAGCATTTT
abundance: .
v_gene: TRBV27
d_gene: TRBD1
j_gene: TRBJ1-5

CDR3aa: CASSILIGTGGEKLFF
CDR3nt: TGTGCCAGTAGTATCCTCATCGGGACAGGGGGTGAAAAACTGTTTTTT
abundance: few
v_gene: TRBV19
d_gene: TRBD1
j_gene: TRBJ1-4

CDR3aa: CSARSRIGWGYTF
CDR3nt: TGCAGTGCTCGATCCCGAATTGGCTGGGGCTACACCTTC
abundance: .
v_gene: TRBV20-1
d_gene: .
j_gene: TRBJ1-2

CDR3aa: CASSLKGPNEKLFF
CDR3nt: TGTGCCAGCAGTTTGAAGGGCCCTAATGAAAAACTGTTTTTT
abundance: .
v_gene: TRBV12-3/TRBV12-4
d_gene: .
j_gene: TRBJ1-4

CDR3aa: CASRFNGDTEAFF
CDR3nt: TGTGCCAGCAGATTTAACGGCGACACTGAAGCTTTCTTT
abundance: .
v_gene: TRBV6-2/TRBV6-3
d_gene: .
j_gene: TRBJ1-1

CDR3aa: CASSQGWGIYEQYF
CDR3nt: TGTGCCAGCAGCCAAGGATGGGGGATTTACGAGCAGTACTTC
abundance: .
v_gene: TRBV14
d_gene: .
j_gene: TRBJ2-7

CDR3aa: CSARTANYGYTF
CDR3nt: TGCAGTGCTCGTACGGCTAACTATGGCTACACCTTC
abundance: many
v_gene: TRBV20-1
d_gene: .
j_gene: TRBJ1-2

CDR3aa: CASRRGHQETQYF
CDR3nt: TGTGCCAGCCGGCGGGGACACCAAGAGACCCAGTACTTC
abundance: many
v_gene: TRBV2
d_gene: .
j_gene: TRBJ2-5

CDR3aa: CATQGVGGNTEAFF
CDR3nt: TGTGCCACCCAGGGAGTGGGAGGGAACACTGAAGCTTTCTTT
abundance: .
v_gene: TRBV10-3
d_gene: .
j_gene: TRBJ1-1

CDR3aa: CASGGLSEAFF
CDR3nt: TGCGCCAGTGGCGGGTTATCTGAAGCTTTCTTT
abundance: few
v_gene: TRBV10-2
d_gene: .
j_gene: TRBJ1-1

CDR3aa: CASSITTSRIYEQYF
CDR3nt: TGTGCCAGCAGCATTACAACTAGCAGAATCTACGAGCAGTACTTC
abundance: .
v_gene: TRBV3-1
d_gene: .
j_gene: TRBJ2-7

CDR3aa: CASSLGNMALFQHF
CDR3nt: TGTGCCAGCAGCTTGGGAAACATGGCTTTGTTTCAGCATTTT
abundance: few
v_gene: TRBV5-5
d_gene: .
j_gene: TRBJ1-5

CDR3aa: CAGSRDGNYGYTF
CDR3nt: TGTGCCGGGAGCCGGGACGGGAACTATGGCTACACCTTC
abundance: many
v_gene: TRBV28
d_gene: .
j_gene: TRBJ1-2

CDR3aa: CASSSRRGYNQPQHF
CDR3nt: TGTGCCAGCAGTTCCCGAAGAGGGTACAATCAGCCCCAGCATTTT
abundance: many
v_gene: TRBV28
d_gene: .
j_gene: TRBJ1-5

CDR3aa: CASSPQARGLQYF
CDR3nt: TGTGCCAGCAGCCCTCAGGCTAGGGGGCTACAGTACTTC
abundance: .
v_gene: TRBV7-9
d_gene: TRBD1
j_gene: TRBJ2-7

CDR3aa: CASSVGGSYTF
CDR3nt: TGTGCCAGCAGCGTAGGCGGGAGCTACACCTTC
abundance: few
v_gene: TRBV9
d_gene: .
j_gene: TRBJ1-2

CDR3aa: CASSQGLASVSETQYF
CDR3nt: TGTGCCAGCAGTCAGGGACTAGCGTCGGTGAGCGAGACCCAGTACTTC
abundance: many
v_gene: TRBV12-3/TRBV12-4
d_gene: TRBD2
j_gene: TRBJ2-5

CDR3aa: CASSHSAGQNTGELFF
CDR3nt: TGTGCCAGCAGCCACTCAGCGGGACAGAACACCGGGGAGCTGTTTTTT
abundance: once
v_gene: TRBV4-2
d_gene: .
j_gene: TRBJ2-2

CDR3aa: CASSPRQGPIQPQHF
CDR3nt: TGTGCCAGCAGTCCTAGACAGGGGCCTATTCAGCCCCAGCATTTT
abundance: many
v_gene: TRBV12-3/TRBV12-4
d_gene: TRBD1
j_gene: TRBJ1-5

CDR3aa: CASSPTGPFTGELFF
CDR3nt: TGTGCCAGCAGCCCGACGGGACCATTCACCGGGGAGCTGTTTTTT
abundance: many
v_gene: TRBV2
d_gene: .
j_gene: TRBJ2-2

CDR3aa: CASMVSGISEQYF
CDR3nt: TGTGCCAGCATGGTTAGCGGGATCTCCGAGCAGTACTTC
abundance: many
v_gene: TRBV12-3/TRBV12-4
d_gene: TRBD2
j_gene: TRBJ2-7

CDR3aa: CASSLAGIPGLLNLRQYF
CDR3nt: TGTGCCAGCAGCTTAGCCGGAATTCCGGGACTTCTAAATTTGCGGCAGTACTTC
abundance: .
v_gene: TRBV7-2
d_gene: .
j_gene: TRBJ2-7

CDR3aa: CASSLGLRTGNTEAFF
CDR3nt: TGTGCCAGCAGCTTAGGGCTACGAACAGGGAACACTGAAGCTTTCTTT
abundance: many
v_gene: TRBV11-3
d_gene: .
j_gene: TRBJ1-1

CDR3aa: CASRAFERGIYEQYF
CDR3nt: TGTGCCAGCAGAGCCTTTGAGCGGGGGATCTACGAGCAGTACTTC
abundance: many
v_gene: TRBV12-3/TRBV12-4
d_gene: TRBD2
j_gene: TRBJ2-7

CDR3aa: CASSGGVSSGNTIYF
CDR3nt: TGTGCCAGCAGCGGAGGGGTGTCGAGTGGAAACACCATATATTTT
abundance: .
v_gene: TRBV28
d_gene: .
j_gene: TRBJ1-3

CDR3aa: CASSSRGQREGGYEQYF
CDR3nt: TGTGCCAGCAGCTCCCGCGGGCAGCGGGAGGGCGGGTACGAGCAGTACTTC
abundance: .
v_gene: TRBV27
d_gene: TRBD2
j_gene: TRBJ2-7

CDR3aa: CSVRSEGSGANVLTF
CDR3nt: TGCAGCGTCCGGTCGGAGGGCTCTGGGGCCAACGTCCTGACTTTC
abundance: .
v_gene: TRBV29-1
d_gene: .
j_gene: TRBJ2-6

CDR3aa: CASSPGRLGANEKLFF
CDR3nt: TGTGCCAGCAGCCCGGGTCGGTTAGGAGCTAATGAAAAACTGTTTTTT
abundance: few
v_gene: TRBV3-1
d_gene: .
j_gene: TRBJ1-4

CDR3aa: CASSLGWATEAFF
CDR3nt: TGTGCCAGCAGCTTAGGGTGGGCCACTGAAGCTTTCTTT
abundance: many
v_gene: TRBV7-9
d_gene: .
j_gene: TRBJ1-1

CDR3aa: CASKGTGWTGELFF
CDR3nt: TGTGCCAGCAAAGGGACAGGGTGGACCGGGGAGCTGTTTTTT
abundance: few
v_gene: TRBV6-1
d_gene: TRBD1
j_gene: TRBJ2-2

CDR3aa: CASSQPTTGIDTQYF
CDR3nt: TGTGCCAGCAGCCAGCCGACCACAGGGATCGATACGCAGTATTTT
abundance: .
v_gene: TRBV14
d_gene: .
j_gene: TRBJ2-3

CDR3aa: CASSGRGNSTDTQYF
CDR3nt: TGTGCCAGCTCTGGCCGGGGGAATAGCACAGATACGCAGTATTTT
abundance: .
v_gene: TRBV12-3/TRBV12-4
d_gene: .
j_gene: TRBJ2-3

CDR3aa: CASSPGGTTNTGELFF
CDR3nt: TGTGCCAGCAGCCCGGGGGGGACAACGAACACCGGGGAGCTGTTTTTT
abundance: .
v_gene: TRBV5-4
d_gene: TRBD2
j_gene: TRBJ2-2

CDR3aa: CSARDRGFEAFF
CDR3nt: TGCAGTGCTAGGGACAGAGGCTTTGAAGCTTTCTTT
abundance: few
v_gene: TRBV20-1
d_gene: .
j_gene: TRBJ1-1